A selection of T cell receptor beta chains follows, all from one sample in a study of blood T cell repertoires in COVID-19. The table came from immunoSEQ multiplex PCR; TCRdb's copy has only in-frame clones and leaves some out. The sample records about 350,000 clones, over 75% being singletons. Sequenced material: PBMCs or T cells enriched from blood (not recorded which). All receptors derive from a woman aged 25 to 39 who had recovered from COVID-19. The CDR3 runs from the conserved cysteine through the conserved F or W. D genes are given only for firm matches. For some rows the clone size is stated as once, few or many, or as a class when expanded; others skip it.

. TRBJ1-2 . TRBV6-5 CASTAKNRYYGYTF TGTGCCAGCACGGCCAAGAACAGATACTATGGCTACACCTTC
. TRBJ1-4 . TRBV21-1 CASTMGAHATNEKLFF TGTGCCAGCACCATGGGGGCACACGCAACTAATGAAAAACTGTTTTTT
. TRBJ1-2 . TRBV7-8 CASSPGATRDYGYTF TGTGCCAGCAGCCCTGGTGCCACCAGGGACTATGGCTACACCTTC
. TRBJ1-6 . TRBV10-2 CASSELHRDLSYSPLHF TGCGCCAGCAGTGAGTTACACAGGGATCTAAGTTATTCACCCCTCCACTTT
TRBD1 TRBJ1-4 once TRBV19 CASSTTSTGNEKLFF TGTGCCAGTAGTACCACCTCGACAGGGAATGAAAAACTGTTTTTT
TRBD2 TRBJ2-5 . TRBV3-1/TRBV3-2 CASSRLAGGPETQYF TGTGCCAGCAGCCGGCTAGCGGGGGGGCCCGAGACCCAGTACTTC
. TRBJ2-5 . TRBV6-5 CASSNDRPHQETQYF TGTGCCAGCAGCAACGACAGGCCCCACCAAGAGACCCAGTACTTC
TRBD1 TRBJ2-5 . TRBV5-1 CASSKTGTGTQETQYF TGCGCCAGCAGCAAAACCGGGACAGGGACCCAAGAGACCCAGTACTTC
TRBD2 TRBJ2-3 once TRBV6-2/TRBV6-3 CASSFHGTSGGTDTQYF TGTGCCAGCAGTTTCCACGGGACTAGCGGGGGCACAGATACGCAGTATTTT
. TRBJ1-1 . TRBV5-1 CASSLDPEGVNTEAFF TGCGCCAGCAGCTTGGATCCAGAGGGGGTGAACACTGAAGCTTTCTTT
. TRBJ1-3 . TRBV9 CASSLTVGNTIYF TGTGCCAGCAGCCTTACAGTCGGAAACACCATATATTTT
. TRBJ2-6 . TRBV19 CASSRGGASSGANVLTF TGTGCCAGTAGTAGAGGCGGCGCCAGCTCTGGGGCCAACGTCCTGACTTTC
TRBD1 TRBJ1-5 . TRBV6-6 CASRPTGAGQPQHF TGTGCCAGCAGACCGACAGGGGCTGGTCAGCCCCAGCATTTT
. TRBJ2-2 . TRBV19 CASRRQGWAGELFF TGTGCCAGTAGACGGCAGGGTTGGGCCGGGGAGCTGTTTTTT
TRBD1 TRBJ1-2 few TRBV28 CASSFQGAFPTYGYTF TGTGCCAGCAGTTTTCAGGGGGCTTTCCCCACATATGGCTACACCTTC
. TRBJ2-7 . TRBV3-1/TRBV3-2 CASSHPTGPKAEQYF TGTGCCAGCAGCCACCCGACAGGCCCGAAGGCCGAGCAGTACTTC
. TRBJ1-2 . TRBV5-1 CASSLGRTNYGYTF TGCGCCAGCAGCTTGGGCAGAACTAACTATGGCTACACCTTC
. TRBJ1-3 . TRBV6-2/TRBV6-3 CASSYSSGKGNTIYF TGTGCCAGCAGTTACTCTTCGGGAAAGGGAAACACCATATATTTT
. TRBJ1-3 many TRBV7-9 CASSLTLGLVGNTIYF TGTGCCAGCAGCCTTACTTTGGGCCTGGTCGGAAACACCATATATTTT
. TRBJ2-1 . TRBV14 CASSQDAGKFNEQFF TGTGCCAGCAGCCAAGACGCGGGGAAGTTCAATGAGCAGTTCTTC
TRBD1 TRBJ1-6 . TRBV2 CASSEAQQGASSPLHF TGTGCCAGCAGTGAAGCTCAACAGGGGGCGTCTTCACCCCTCCACTTT
. TRBJ2-2 . TRBV6-2/TRBV6-3 CASSPVPGELFF TGTGCCAGCAGTCCCGTTCCCGGGGAGCTGTTTTTT
TRBD1 TRBJ1-5 . TRBV18 CASSRGQANAQPQHF TGTGCCAGCTCACGTGGACAGGCTAACGCTCAGCCCCAGCATTTT
. TRBJ2-7 few TRBV11-3 CASSFSVTYEQYF TGTGCCAGCAGCTTTTCCGTTACCTACGAGCAGTACTTC
. TRBJ1-6 . TRBV9 CASSEMGGRAYNSPLHF TGTGCCAGCAGCGAAATGGGGGGGCGCGCCTATAATTCACCCCTCCACTTT
TRBD2 TRBJ2-7 . TRBV4-3 CASSQDLLGTSGGAIPYEQYF TGCGCCAGCAGCCAAGATCTTCTCGGGACTAGCGGGGGGGCAATCCCCTACGAGCAGTACTTC
. TRBJ1-6 . TRBV28 CASSFPLRDYNSPLHF TGTGCCAGCAGTTTCCCGTTGCGGGACTATAATTCACCCCTCCACTTT
TRBD1 TRBJ2-7 . TRBV6-2/TRBV6-3 CASSRDRSRSEQYF TGTGCCAGCAGTCGGGACAGGTCTCGGAGTGAGCAGTACTTC
TRBD1 TRBJ1-5 few TRBV2 CASSGATGGFGNQPQHF TGTGCCAGCAGTGGTGCGACAGGGGGCTTCGGCAATCAGCCCCAGCATTTT
. TRBJ1-2 . TRBV28 CASSPPTGNGYTF TGTGCCAGCAGCCCACCTACAGGGAACGGCTACACCTTC
TRBD2 TRBJ2-1 . TRBV5-1 CASSTGTSGGYEQFF TGCGCCAGCAGCACAGGGACTAGCGGGGGCTATGAGCAGTTCTTC
. TRBJ2-6 . TRBV11-2 CASSSRQAPSGANVLTF TGTGCCAGCAGCTCGCGACAGGCTCCATCTGGGGCCAACGTCCTGACTTTC
. TRBJ2-7 . TRBV30 CAWSSRGLRNYEQYF TGTGCCTGGAGTAGCCGCGGGTTGAGGAACTACGAGCAGTACTTC
. TRBJ2-7 . TRBV28 CASRSTLRGGEQYF TGTGCCAGCAGATCCACACTACGAGGGGGCGAGCAGTACTTC
TRBD1 TRBJ2-2 . TRBV19 CASSKRQGAAANTGELFF TGTGCCAGTAGTAAGAGACAGGGGGCTGCAGCGAACACCGGGGAGCTGTTTTTT